These T cell receptor beta chains were read from a single sample in a study of neurological immune-mediated disorders. TCRdb reanalysed the 5' RACE reads using MiXCR and keeps one entry per CDR3 protein. Altogether 25,000 to 30,000 distinct CDR3 sequences are present, 16% being singletons, with the ten largest covering 4.9%. The sample was CD4+ T cells from blood. Receptor source: a female donor with HTLV-1-associated myelopathy (HAM/TSP). CDR3s include the opening cysteine and the closing phenylalanine or tryptophan. A D gene is named only where the DNA matches it firmly. Size is stated for part of the rows, as once, few or many counts, or as a class when the clone is expanded.

>-|TRBV29-1|TRBJ1-1|-
TGCAGCGTTGCGACAGCCATGAACACTGAAGCTTTCTTT
CSVATAMNTEAFF
>TRBD1|TRBV6-6|TRBJ1-3|many
TGTGCCAGCAGTTCCCATCAGGGGGCTGGAAACACCATATATTTT
CASSSHQGAGNTIYF
>-|TRBV20-1|TRBJ2-7|-
TGCAGTGTTGGAGGACTGCGTGGCGACGAGAGGTACTTC
CSVGGLRGDERYF
>TRBD2|TRBV27|TRBJ2-5|many
TGTGCCAGCAGTTTATCGGCGGGGGGGGAGACCCAGTACTTC
CASSLSAGGETQYF
>-|TRBV7-2|TRBJ2-5|once
TGTGCCAGCAGCTTTATTACGGGAAAGGGAGGAGAGACACAGTACTTC
CASSFITGKGGETQYF
>-|TRBV29-1|TRBJ1-1|many
TGCAGCGTTGACGGGGGGTACACTGAAGCTTTCTTT
CSVDGGYTEAFF
>-|TRBV20-1|TRBJ1-5|many
TGCAGTGCTAGAGTCACCCAGGGGCCAGGTCAGCCCCAGCATTTT
CSARVTQGPGQPQHF
>-|TRBV9|TRBJ2-1|-
TGTGCCAGCAGCGGGGGGGCCAATGAGCAGTTCTTC
CASSGGANEQFF
>TRBD1|TRBV9|TRBJ2-7|many
TGTGCCAGCAGCGTCGGGACAGACCCTGTTTACGAGCAGTACTTC
CASSVGTDPVYEQYF
>-|TRBV7-2|TRBJ2-5|many
TGTGCCAGCAGCTCTAAATCTGGCGGGGGCCGGGAGACCCAGTACTTC
CASSSKSGGGRETQYF
>TRBD2|TRBV7-2|TRBJ2-7|many
TGTGCCAGCAGCTTAGCGTCCGGGGGGGCCCCCTACGAGCAGTACTTC
CASSLASGGAPYEQYF